Below, 30 T cell receptor beta chains from the same sample are listed, as sequenced in a study of control samples from healthy donors and cancer patients. The protocol was immunoSEQ multiplex PCR, while the TCRdb copy is restricted to in-frame clones and leaves out a portion. The table shows a few hundred thousand clones, with 90% occurring only once. What was sequenced was PBMCs. These receptors were obtained from a man aged 40-55 years with head and neck cancer.

The V gene is TRBV5-8, the J gene TRBJ2-5; 8 bases fit TRBD2. The CDR3 has 19 amino acids. V dropped 3 bases and J dropped 5; count of bases not matched to a gene: 21. Germline V gene data show CDR1 as SGHTS and CDR2 as YDEGEE. The CDR3 DNA reads TGTGCCAGCAGCTGGGGCCGCCGCGGCCGGACTAGCATCGGGGAGACCCAGTACTTC. Its protein product is CASSWGRRGRTSIGETQYF. The entire variable domain, with the rest obtained from reference TRBV5-8 and TRBJ2-5, is as follows: EAGVTQSPTHLIKTRGQQATLRCSPISGHTSVYWYQQALGLGLQFLLWYDEGEERNRGNFPPRFSGRQFPNYSSELNVNALELEDSALYLCASSWGRRGRTSIGETQYFGPGTRLLVL.

V and J are TRBV6-5 and TRBJ1-3; 7 positions agree with TRBD1. Germline V lookup: CDR1 MNHEY, CDR2 SVGAGI. The CDR3 covers 14 residues. Trimming at V came to 4 bases and at J to 4 bases, leaving 4 bases not matched to a gene. This CDR3 is CASSWRQGGNTIYF. The CDR3 DNA sequence: TGTGCCAGCAGTTGGCGACAGGGCGGAAACACCATATATTTT.

This clone was detected only once. The chain has TRBV28 and TRBJ2-3; 9 positions agree with TRBD2. The CDR3 is made up of 14 amino acids. Trimming removed 7 bases from V and 3 bases from J; junction bases left unmatched: 5. The germline gives CDR1 MDHEN, CDR2 SYDVKM. The CDR3 sequence: CASKSGGNTDTQYF. The DNA of the CDR3 is TGTGCCAGCAAGAGCGGGGGGAATACAGATACGCAGTATTTT.

V and J are TRBV12-5 and TRBJ1-5; D remains ambiguous. The CDR3 length is 16 residues. V was clipped by 6 bases and J by 2 bases, with 17 bases between them. CDR1 and CDR2 from the germline V gene are LGHNT and FRNRAP. Here the CDR3 reads CASGRGGFRGNQPQHF. For the CDR3, the DNA is TGTGCTAGTGGCCGTGGAGGGTTTCGAGGCAATCAGCCCCAGCATTTT.

The chain uses TRBV9 and TRBJ2-1; D uncertain. V was shortened by 4 bases and J by 2 bases, with 10 bases between the two germline ends. This CDR3 region has 14 residues. Germline V gene sequence: CDR1 SGDLS, CDR2 YYNGEE. CDR3 sequence reads: CASSYRDPYNEQFF. Here the CDR3 DNA reads TGTGCCAGCAGCTACCGCGACCCCTACAATGAGCAGTTCTTC.

This rearrangement joins TRBV19 to TRBJ1-1, with TRBD1 matching 7 bases. This CDR3 has 14 amino acids. The V segment lost 6 bases and the J segment 1 base; nucleotides outside the gene matches: 5. Germline values: CDR1 LNHDA, CDR2 SQIVND (reference sequence). DNA for the CDR3: TGTGCCAGTAGGGAGCAGGGGGAGAACACTGAAGCTTTCTTT. Protein: CASREQGENTEAFF. Variable domain in full (rest from reference TRBV19 and TRBJ1-1): DGGITQSPKYLFRKEGQNVTLSCEQNLNHDAMYWYRQDPGQGLRLIYYSQIVNDFQKGDIAEGYSVSREKKESFPLTVTSAQKNPTAFYLCASREQGENTEAFFGQGTRLTVV.

The chain has TRBV6-5 and TRBJ1-4; 9 bases match TRBD1. CDR3 length: 15 amino acids. Germline V gene data show CDR1 as MNHEY and CDR2 as SVGAGI. With 4 bases clipped from V and 7 bases from J, the junction kept 7 bases outside the gene matches. CDR3 nucleotides: TGTGCCAGCAGTTCGGACAGGGGTGTGGGTGAAAAACTGTTTTTT. It specifies CASSSDRGVGEKLFF.

In its sample, this clone was seen once. The gene calls are TRBV5-6 and TRBJ2-2; TRBD2 is a possible D gene (6 bases). This CDR3 spans 14 amino acids. V dropped 2 bases and J dropped 7 bases, with 12 bases sitting between them. Looked up from germline, CDR1 is SGHDT and CDR2 is YYEEEE. CDR3 DNA: TGTGCCAGCAGCTTTACGGGTAGCGGCGGGGAGCTGTTTTTT. The encoded protein is CASSFTGSGGELFF. Supplemented by reference TRBV5-6 and TRBJ2-2, the full variable domain reads DAGVTQSPTHLIKTRGQQVTLRCSPKSGHDTVSWYQQALGQGPQFIFQYYEEEERQRGNFPDRFSGHQFPNYSSELNVNALLLGDSALYLCASSFTGSGGELFFGEGSRLTVL.

This chain connects TRBV11-2 to TRBJ2-7, with a weak D call TRBD1 (6 bases). Germline-derived CDR1 and CDR2 are SGHAT and FQNNGV. Trimming removed 6 bases from V and 2 bases from J, with 20 bases in between. The CDR3 has 16 amino acids. The CDR3 nucleotides are TGTGCCAGCAGGCTTACCTCGACAGGATGGCCCTACGAGCAGTACTTC. Protein product: CASRLTSTGWPYEQYF.

There are a few counts of this clone. V is TRBV6-2 or TRBV6-3 and J is TRBJ2-7; the match to TRBD2 covers 8 bases. V shed 7 bases and J 5 bases; nucleotides not matched to a gene: 10. The CDR3 covers 14 residues. Germline V CDR1 and CDR2: MNHEY, SVGEGT. The CDR3 sequence is CASTPGGVLHEQYF. The CDR3 DNA follows: TGTGCCAGCACCCCGGGGGGGGTTCTCCACGAGCAGTACTTC.

The rearrangement links TRBV12-5 to TRBJ1-1; no reliable D call. Deletions cut 0 bases from V and 5 bases from J, with 13 bases between. CDR3 size: 15 residues. Germline V CDR1 and CDR2: LGHNT, FRNRAP. The CDR3: CASGLVTRSFTEAFF. The CDR3, as DNA: TGTGCTAGTGGTTTGGTAACCAGATCTTTTACTGAAGCTTTCTTT. The whole variable domain, remainder taken from reference TRBV12-5 and TRBJ1-1, is DARVTQTPRHKVTEMGQEVTMRCQPILGHNTVFWYRQTMMQGLELLAYFRNRAPLDDSGMPKDRFSAEMPDATLATLKIQPSEPRDSAVYFCASGLVTRSFTEAFFGQGTRLTVV.

The gene calls are TRBV6-6 and TRBJ1-1, with TRBD1 matching 8 bases. The CDR3 length is 13 residues. Trimming cost V 11 bases and J 2 bases; bases outside gene matches: 7. Germline CDR1 MNHNY, CDR2 SVGAGI (reference sequence). The CDR3 DNA sequence: TGTGCCGTAGCCCAGGGGGCCAACACTGAAGCTTTCTTT. Translating it yields CAVAQGANTEAFF.

The V call is TRBV2, the J call TRBJ2-5; no firm D call. CDR1 SNHLY and CDR2 FYNNEI come from the germline V gene. This CDR3 spans 13 amino acids. V was pared by 3 bases and J by 7 bases, with 12 bases between. This CDR3 is CASSEGSMWTQYF. The CDR3 DNA follows: TGTGCCAGCAGTGAGGGGTCAATGTGGACCCAGTACTTC. The variable domain in full, with the rest retrieved from reference TRBV2 and TRBJ2-5, is EPEVTQTPSHQVTQMGQEVILRCVPISNHLYFYWYRQILGQKVEFLVSFYNNEISEKSEIFDDQFSVERPDGSNFTLKIRSTKLEDSAMYFCASSEGSMWTQYFGPGTRLLVL.

This chain joins TRBV5-1 and TRBJ1-6; 10 bases match TRBD1. After removal of 4 bases from V and 10 bases from J, the junction contained 8 bases not matched to a gene. The CDR3 runs to 15 residues. CDR1 is SGHRS, CDR2 YFSETQ, per germline. The CDR3 DNA is TGCGCCAGCAGCGTAGGGGGGACAGGGGAATCACCCCTCCACTTT. This encodes CASSVGGTGESPLHF. Together with reference TRBV5-1 and TRBJ1-6, the CDR3 gives the full variable domain: KAGVTQTPRYLIKTRGQQVTLSCSPISGHRSVSWYQQTPGQGLQFLFEYFSETQRNKGNFPGRFSGRQFSNSRSEMNVSTLELGDSALYLCASSVGGTGESPLHFGNGTRLTVT.

The genes are TRBV19 and TRBJ1-2; perhaps TRBD1 as D (6 bases). Per germline, CDR1 LNHDA and CDR2 SQIVND (reference sequence). Trimming took 4 bases from V and 0 from J, leaving 6 bases between them. The CDR3 totals 13 residues. CDR3 in DNA: TGTGCCAGTAGTAGGACAGCTAACTATGGCTACACCTTC. It codes for CASSRTANYGYTF.

The chain uses TRBV27 and TRBJ1-2; tentative D call: TRBD1 (6 bases). Per the germline V gene, CDR1 is MNHEY and CDR2 is SMNVEV (reference sequence). CDR3 size: 15 residues. The V end was cut by 5 bases, the J end by 4 bases, with 17 bases between. CDR3 amino acids: CASSLSQGSSYGYTF. For the CDR3, the DNA is TGTGCCAGCAGTCTCTCCCAGGGGTCCTCCTATGGCTACACCTTC.

This clone was picked up a small number of times. The V and J genes are TRBV6-2 or TRBV6-3 and TRBJ1-4; D gene ambiguous. This CDR3 comprises 15 residues. V dropped 5 bases and J dropped 8 bases, with 18 bases sitting between them. CDR1 and CDR2 (germline): MNHEY, SVGEGT. CDR3 bases: TGTGCCAGCAGTCTCTCGGGTACCGGGAGGGAAAAACTGTTTTTT. Amino acid sequence: CASSLSGTGREKLFF.

The chain is built from TRBV4-3 and TRBJ1-2; TRBD1 is a possible D gene (5 bases). V was pared by 3 bases and J by 4 bases, with 15 bases between. Germline V lookup: CDR1 LGHNA, CDR2 YSLEER. The CDR3 covers 15 residues. CDR3 protein: CASSHSTGGAYGYTF. CDR3 DNA: TGCGCCAGCAGCCACAGTACAGGCGGCGCCTATGGCTACACCTTC.

The table lists this clone with a few counts. The genes are TRBV5-1 and TRBJ1-2, with D tentatively TRBD1 (5 bases). The V gene's germline CDR1 is SGHRS and CDR2 YFSETQ. The CDR3 is 14 amino acids. Between the trimmed V and J ends, which lost 7 bases and 0 bases, there was a span of 13 bases. The CDR3: CASSMGGTNYGYTF. CDR3 nucleotide sequence: TGCGCCAGCTCGATGGGGGGTACTAACTATGGCTACACCTTC.

The chain has TRBV14 and TRBJ2-5; no reliable D call. This CDR3 region has 15 residues. Trimming pared 2 bases from V and 3 bases from J, leaving 13 bases between. Germline V gene sequence: CDR1 SGHDN, CDR2 FVKESK. CDR3 bases: TGTGCCAGCAGCCAATTACGTCCCGCCAAAGAGACCCAGTACTTC. This gives the protein CASSQLRPAKETQYF.

The chain has TRBV3-1 (or the pseudogene TRBV3-2) and TRBJ1-1; tentatively, D is TRBD1 (5 bases). Trimming cost V 1 base and J 5 bases, with 11 bases left between them. The CDR3 is made up of 14 amino acids. CDR1 LGHDT and CDR2 YNNKEL come from the germline V gene (reference sequence). In nucleotides, the CDR3 is TGTGCCAGCAGCCAAGCTAAGGGGAAAACTGAAGCTTTCTTT. It specifies CASSQAKGKTEAFF.

The V gene is TRBV7-9, the J gene TRBJ2-3; 8 nucleotides line up with TRBD2. Trimming took 1 base from V and 1 from J; bases not matched to a gene: 4. The CDR3 runs to 16 residues. The germline V gene has CDR1 SEHNR and CDR2 FQNEAQ (reference sequence). In DNA form, the CDR3 reads TGTGCCAGCAGCTTAGGGGCGGGAGGCGGCACAGATACGCAGTATTTT. It translates to CASSLGAGGGTDTQYF.

This clone was recorded a few times. V gene TRBV6-1 combines with J gene TRBJ2-1; 7 nucleotides line up with TRBD2. V was clipped by 1 base and J by 9 bases; unmatched bases: 9. Looked up from germline, CDR1 is MNHNS and CDR2 is SASEGT. The CDR3 has 15 residues. CDR3 coding DNA: TGTGCCAGCAGTGAAGTGGGGGGGGATATCGGTGAGCAGTTCTTC. Translating gives CASSEVGGDIGEQFF.

V usage is TRBV25-1 and J usage is TRBJ1-2; possibly TRBD1 for D (6 bases). The CDR3 is 15 amino acids. V gave up 2 bases and J gave up 5 bases, with 15 bases separating them. Germline-derived CDR1 and CDR2 are MGHDK and SYGVNS. The CDR3 loop is CASSERGGEVYGYTF. CDR3 DNA sequence: TGTGCCAGCAGTGAACGAGGGGGGGAAGTGTATGGCTACACCTTC.

The chain couples TRBV2 to TRBJ2-1; 8 nucleotides agree with TRBD2. In germline, CDR1 is SNHLY, CDR2 FYNNEI. The CDR3 consists of 15 residues. Trimming took 2 bases from V and 9 from J; bases not matched to a gene: 9. DNA of the CDR3: TGTGCCAGCAGTGAACAGGGACTAGGATCACGTGAGCAGTTCTTC. It yields the protein CASSEQGLGSREQFF.

The chain uses TRBV4-1 and TRBJ1-2, with 8 bases that match TRBD1. This CDR3 is 15 amino acids long. V shed 4 bases and J 3 bases; nucleotides not matched to a gene: 7. Germline V gene sequence: CDR1 MGHRA, CDR2 YSYEKL. CDR3 sequence reads: CASSPTQGADYGYTF. The DNA for the CDR3 is TGCGCCAGCAGCCCTACCCAGGGGGCGGACTATGGCTACACCTTC.

This CDR3 is CASSARTGKDGYTF. Here the CDR3 DNA reads TGTGCCAGCAGTGCCCGGACAGGAAAGGATGGCTACACCTTC. The J gene is TRBJ1-2, the V gene TRBV28, with 7 positions matching TRBD1. This CDR3 spans 14 amino acids. The germline CDR1 and CDR2 sequences are MDHEN and SYDVKM. Trimming removed 5 bases from V and 6 bases from J; junction bases left unmatched: 9.

The CDR3 reads CASSLRQDYGYTF. CDR3 sequence (DNA): TGTGCCAGCAGCTTGCGACAGGACTATGGCTACACCTTC. This chain joins TRBV9 and TRBJ1-2; D might be TRBD1 (6 bases). CDR3 length: 13 amino acids. Trimming cost V 4 bases and J 3 bases, with 10 bases left between them. Germline V gene data show CDR1 as SGDLS and CDR2 as YYNGEE.

The chain recombines TRBV28 with TRBJ1-1; 7 bases are shared with TRBD1. The J segment lost 5 bases and the V segment lost 7 bases, leaving 7 bases of the junction unmatched. CDR3 length equals 13 residues. Per germline, CDR1 MDHEN and CDR2 SYDVKM. CDR3 sequence reads: CASIWDRDTEAFF. CDR3 DNA: TGTGCCAGCATCTGGGACAGAGATACTGAAGCTTTCTTT.

The chain carries TRBV9 and TRBJ2-2, with D possibly matching TRBD1 (6 bases). V was shortened by 3 bases and J by 0 bases, with 15 bases between the two germline ends. This CDR3 is built from 17 residues. CDR1 and CDR2 (germline): SGDLS, YYNGEE. CDR3 sequence reads: CASSAGTTNPNTGELFF. The CDR3 DNA reads as TGTGCCAGCAGCGCCGGGACAACAAATCCGAACACCGGGGAGCTGTTTTTT.